This T cell receptor beta chain was identified in a study of immune characterization of retroperitoneal liposarcoma. Germline lookup yields CDR1 LGHNA and CDR2 YSLEER. CDR3 length: 15 residues. V was clipped by 4 bases and J by 5 bases, with 15 bases between them. TCRdb re-called the PCR reads with MiXCR, one entry per CDR3 protein. Of about 2,600 distinct CDR3 sequences in the sample, around 50% are singletons; the top ten hold 50% to 70%. Material: tumor tissue. This chain uses TRBV4-3 with TRBJ1-5; TRBD1 might be the D (5 bases). This clonotype was sampled from a female donor with retroperitoneal liposarcoma. The CDR3 protein is CASSRARGDDQPQHF. DNA for the CDR3: TGCGCCAGCAGCCGCGCGCGGGGCGACGATCAGCCCCAGCATTTT.